One and the same sample provided the 13 T cell receptor beta chains below, sequenced in a study of cytomegalovirus exposure and HLA in healthy donors. Both 60 Vbeta primers and 13 Jbeta primers went into the PCR. Some clones are missing from TCRdb's copy, which holds only in-frame ones; the method was immunoSEQ multiplex PCR. This sample's table has around 31,000 clones. Sequenced: PBMCs. These receptors were collected from a female donor in good health and CMV-seronegative.

The V and J genes are TRBV2 and TRBJ1-2; a possible D gene is TRBD1 (5 bases). The germline V gene has CDR1 SNHLY and CDR2 FYNNEI. The germline V and J ends were trimmed by 7 bases and 6 bases, with 12 bases remaining between them. The CDR3 length is 12 residues. The CDR3 protein is CASTWGENGYTF. CDR3 coding DNA: TGTGCCAGCACGTGGGGGGAAAATGGCTACACCTTC. Complete variable domain (other parts from reference TRBV2 and TRBJ1-2): EPEVTQTPSHQVTQMGQEVILRCVPISNHLYFYWYRQILGQKVEFLVSFYNNEISEKSEIFDDQFSVERPDGSNFTLKIRSTKLEDSAMYFCASTWGENGYTFGSGTRLTVV.

The rearrangement uses TRBV7-3 and TRBJ2-7; 9 bases align to TRBD2. This CDR3 is 15 amino acids long. Losses at the gene ends were 1 base for V and 2 bases for J; bases not matched to a gene: 3. Germline CDR1 reads SGHTA; CDR2 reads FQGTGA. The CDR3 DNA sequence: TGTGCCAGCAGCTTAATGGCGGGGGGGCCCTACGAGCAGTACTTC. Amino acids: CASSLMAGGPYEQYF.

The genes are TRBV5-1 and TRBJ2-3; no clear D gene. This CDR3 region has 15 residues. CDR1 and CDR2 (germline): SGHRS, YFSETQ. The ends were cut back, 1 base at V and 1 base at J, with 10 bases in the middle. This chain's CDR3 is CASSLYHTGTDTQYF. In nucleotides, the CDR3 is TGCGCCAGCAGCTTGTACCATACAGGCACAGATACGCAGTATTTT.

The rearrangement uses TRBV5-4 and TRBJ1-3; the D is unclear. The germline V and J ends were trimmed by 4 bases and 0 bases, with 8 bases remaining between them. Germline CDR1 SGHNT, CDR2 YYREEE (reference sequence). This CDR3 spans 14 amino acids. CDR3 amino acids: CASSIDFSGNTIYF. Written as DNA, the CDR3 is TGTGCCAGCAGCATAGACTTCTCTGGAAACACCATATATTTT.

The chain uses TRBV7-3 and TRBJ2-3, with D possibly matching TRBD1 (5 bases). Per the germline V gene, CDR1 is SGHTA and CDR2 is FQGTGA. This CDR3 is built from 19 residues. Trimming left V 5 bases short and J 2 bases short, with 26 bases between. CDR3 bases: TGTGCCAGCAGCCCATACACGACGTGGACACCGGCAATCACAGATACGCAGTATTTT. This codes for CASSPYTTWTPAITDTQYF.

This chain uses TRBV9 with TRBJ2-2, with D unclear. Germline lookup yields CDR1 SGDLS and CDR2 YYNGEE. With 4 bases removed from V and 6 bases from J, the gap between germline ends came to 10 bases. The CDR3 consists of 13 residues. The CDR3 DNA is TGTGCCAGCAGCCCACAGTTCTCCGGGGAGCTGTTTTTT. Translation: CASSPQFSGELFF.

This chain joins TRBV6-1 and TRBJ2-3; 7 bases map to TRBD2. The CDR3 runs to 15 residues. CDR1 and CDR2 (germline): MNHNS, SASEGT. J was trimmed by 4 bases and V by 4 bases; bases with no gene match: 8. In nucleotides, the CDR3 is TGTGCCAGCAGTGGCCGCCGGGACTACGCAGATACGCAGTATTTT. The encoded protein is CASSGRRDYADTQYF.

V gene TRBV27 combines with J gene TRBJ2-3; no clear D. The CDR3 runs to 13 residues. V dropped 1 base and J dropped 5 bases, with 7 bases sitting between them. CDR1 is MNHEY, CDR2 SMNVEV, per germline (reference sequence). CDR3 residues: CASSLFARDTQYF. The CDR3 nucleotides are TGTGCCAGCAGTTTATTTGCCAGAGATACGCAGTATTTT.

To note about this clone: Other DNA sequences in this sample translate to the same CDR3. The chain's CDR3 is CASSINTSNQPQHF. In nucleotides, the CDR3 is TGTGCCAGTAGTATAAACACCAGCAATCAGCCCCAGCATTTT. The chain links TRBV19 to TRBJ1-5; no firm D call. Germline values: CDR1 LNHDA, CDR2 SQIVND (reference sequence). The CDR3 totals 14 residues. The V gene lost 2 bases and the J gene lost 1 base, with 6 bases spanning the gap.

This chain links TRBV9 with TRBJ2-5; the D gene is possibly TRBD2 (6 bases). Trimming stripped 5 bases from V and 3 bases from J, with 17 bases between. CDR3 size: 15 residues. Germline V CDR1 and CDR2: SGDLS, YYNGEE. CDR3 bases: TGTGCCAGCAGTGGGGGGTTGAAGGCAGAAGAGACCCAGTACTTC. Its protein product is CASSGGLKAEETQYF.

The chain is built from TRBV5-4 and TRBJ1-1, with TRBD1 identical over 8 bases. The CDR3 spans 14 residues. The V gene's germline CDR1 is SGHNT and CDR2 YYREEE (reference sequence). V dropped 5 bases and J dropped 3; count of bases not matched to a gene: 6. The CDR3: CASSGTGRDTEAFF. DNA for the CDR3: TGTGCCAGCAGTGGGACAGGTCGGGACACTGAAGCTTTCTTT.

In nucleotides, the CDR3 is TGTGCCAGCACCCAAGGGGTCCGGGGGGGTCAAGAGACCCAGTACTTC. It encodes CASTQGVRGGQETQYF. The chain links TRBV11-3 to TRBJ2-5, with 8 bases identical to TRBD2. The CDR3 is made up of 16 amino acids. Germline lookup yields CDR1 SGHNT and CDR2 YENEEA. V dropped 7 bases and J dropped 2; count of bases not matched to a gene: 12.

V gene TRBV11-1 combines with J gene TRBJ1-4; D is perhaps TRBD1 (6 bases). V was shortened by 3 bases and J by 4 bases, with 15 bases between the two germline ends. Germline values: CDR1 SGHAT, CDR2 FQDESV (reference sequence). There are 16 residues in the CDR3. For the CDR3, the DNA is TGTGCCAGCAGCTTGGGGACACGCGCCTTTAATGAAAAACTGTTTTTT. It translates to CASSLGTRAFNEKLFF.